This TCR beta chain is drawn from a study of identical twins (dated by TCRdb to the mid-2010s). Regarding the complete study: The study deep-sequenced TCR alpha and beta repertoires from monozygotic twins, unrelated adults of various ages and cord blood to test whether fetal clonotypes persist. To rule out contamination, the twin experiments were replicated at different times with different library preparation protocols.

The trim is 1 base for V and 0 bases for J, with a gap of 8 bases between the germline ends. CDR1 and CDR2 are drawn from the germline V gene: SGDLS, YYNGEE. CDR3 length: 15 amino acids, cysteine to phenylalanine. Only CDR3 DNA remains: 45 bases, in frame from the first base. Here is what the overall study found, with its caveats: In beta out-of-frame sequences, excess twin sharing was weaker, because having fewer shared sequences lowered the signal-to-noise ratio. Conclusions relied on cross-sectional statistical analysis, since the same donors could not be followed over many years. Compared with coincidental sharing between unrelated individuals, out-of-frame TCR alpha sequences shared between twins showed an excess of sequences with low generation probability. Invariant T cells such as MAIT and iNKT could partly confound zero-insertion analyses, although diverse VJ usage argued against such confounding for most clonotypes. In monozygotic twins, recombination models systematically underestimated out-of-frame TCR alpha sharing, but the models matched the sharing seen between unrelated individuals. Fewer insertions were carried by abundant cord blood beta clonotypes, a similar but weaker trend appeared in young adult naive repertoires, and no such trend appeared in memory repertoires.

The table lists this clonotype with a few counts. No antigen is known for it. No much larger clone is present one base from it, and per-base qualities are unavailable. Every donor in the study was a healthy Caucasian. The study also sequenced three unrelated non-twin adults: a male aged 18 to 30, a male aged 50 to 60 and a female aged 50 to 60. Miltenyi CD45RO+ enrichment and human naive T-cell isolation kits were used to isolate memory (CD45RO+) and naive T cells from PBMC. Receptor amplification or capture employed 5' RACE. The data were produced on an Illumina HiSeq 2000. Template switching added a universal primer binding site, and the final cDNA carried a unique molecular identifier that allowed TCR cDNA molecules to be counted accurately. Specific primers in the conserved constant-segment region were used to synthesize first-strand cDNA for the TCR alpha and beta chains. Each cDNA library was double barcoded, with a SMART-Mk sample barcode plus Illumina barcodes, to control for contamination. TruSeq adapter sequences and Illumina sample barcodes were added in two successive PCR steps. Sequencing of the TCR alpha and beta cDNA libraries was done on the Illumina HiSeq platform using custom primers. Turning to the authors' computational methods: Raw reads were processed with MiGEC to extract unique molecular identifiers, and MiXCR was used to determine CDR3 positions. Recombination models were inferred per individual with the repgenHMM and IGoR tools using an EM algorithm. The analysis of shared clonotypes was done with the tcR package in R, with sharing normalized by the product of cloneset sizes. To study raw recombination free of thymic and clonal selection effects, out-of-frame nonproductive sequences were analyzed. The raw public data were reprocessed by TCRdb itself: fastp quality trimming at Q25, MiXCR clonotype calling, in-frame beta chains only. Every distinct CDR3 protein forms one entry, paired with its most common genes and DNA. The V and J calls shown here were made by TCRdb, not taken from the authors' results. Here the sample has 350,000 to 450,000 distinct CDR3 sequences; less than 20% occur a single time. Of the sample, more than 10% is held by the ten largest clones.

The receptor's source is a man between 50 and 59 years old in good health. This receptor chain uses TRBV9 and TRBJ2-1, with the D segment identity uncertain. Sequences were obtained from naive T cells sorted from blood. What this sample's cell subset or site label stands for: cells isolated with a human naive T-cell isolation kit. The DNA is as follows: TGTGCCAGCAGCGTAATGGGTTCCTCCTACAATGAGCAGTTCTTC. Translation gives CASSVMGSSYNEQFF.